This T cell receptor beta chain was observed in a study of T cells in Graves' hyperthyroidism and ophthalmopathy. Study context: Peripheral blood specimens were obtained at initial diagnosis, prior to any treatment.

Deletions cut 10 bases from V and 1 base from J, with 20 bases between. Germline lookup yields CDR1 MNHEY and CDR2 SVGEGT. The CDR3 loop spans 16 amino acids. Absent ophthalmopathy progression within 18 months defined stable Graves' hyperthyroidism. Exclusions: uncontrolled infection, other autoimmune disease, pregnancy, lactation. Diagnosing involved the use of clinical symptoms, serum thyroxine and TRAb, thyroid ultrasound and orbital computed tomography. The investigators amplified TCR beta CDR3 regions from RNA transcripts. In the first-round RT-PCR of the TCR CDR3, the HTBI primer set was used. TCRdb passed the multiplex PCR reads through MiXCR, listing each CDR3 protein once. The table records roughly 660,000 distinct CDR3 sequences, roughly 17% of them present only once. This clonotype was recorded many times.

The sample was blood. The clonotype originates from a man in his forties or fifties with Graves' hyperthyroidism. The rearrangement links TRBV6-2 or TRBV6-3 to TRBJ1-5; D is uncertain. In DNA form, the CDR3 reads TGTGCCACCACGTCCGATTATGTTTTAAGCAATCAGCCCCAGCATTTT. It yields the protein CATTSDYVLSNQPQHF.